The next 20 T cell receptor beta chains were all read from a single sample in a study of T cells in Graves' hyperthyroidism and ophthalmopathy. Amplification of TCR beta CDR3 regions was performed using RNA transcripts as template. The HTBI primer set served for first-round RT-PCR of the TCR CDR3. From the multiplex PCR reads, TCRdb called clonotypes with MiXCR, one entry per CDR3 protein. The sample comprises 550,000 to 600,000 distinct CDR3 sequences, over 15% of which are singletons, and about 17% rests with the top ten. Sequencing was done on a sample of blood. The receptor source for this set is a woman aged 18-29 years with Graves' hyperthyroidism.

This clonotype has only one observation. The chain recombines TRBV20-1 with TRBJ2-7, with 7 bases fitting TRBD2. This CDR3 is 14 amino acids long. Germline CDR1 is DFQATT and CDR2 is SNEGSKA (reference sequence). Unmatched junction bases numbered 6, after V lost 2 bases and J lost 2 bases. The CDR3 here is CSARPGGNPYEQYF. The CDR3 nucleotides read TGCAGTGCTAGACCCGGGGGGAATCCCTACGAGCAGTACTTC.

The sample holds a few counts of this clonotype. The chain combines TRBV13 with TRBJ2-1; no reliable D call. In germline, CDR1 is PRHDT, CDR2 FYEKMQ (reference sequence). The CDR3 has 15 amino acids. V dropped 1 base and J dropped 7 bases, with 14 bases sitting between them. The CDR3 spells CASSLVRAPRNEQFF. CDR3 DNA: TGTGCCAGCAGCTTAGTACGGGCCCCTAGGAATGAGCAGTTCTTC. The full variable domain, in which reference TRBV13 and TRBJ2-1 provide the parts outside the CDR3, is AAGVIQSPRHLIKEKRETATLKCYPIPRHDTVYWYQQGPGQDPQFLISFYEKMQSDKGSIPDRFSAQQFSDYHSELNMSSLELGDSALYFCASSLVRAPRNEQFFGPGTRLTVL.

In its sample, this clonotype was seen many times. DNA of the CDR3: TGTGCCAGCAGTTTGTGGCTAGCGGGAGAGGCCAAAAACATTCAGTACTTC. Translating it yields CASSLWLAGEAKNIQYF. J is TRBJ2-4 and V is TRBV12-3 or TRBV12-4; TRBD2 matches at 10 bases. The junction had 6 bases not matched to a gene; V was cut back by 3 bases and J by 1 base. The CDR3 covers 17 residues.

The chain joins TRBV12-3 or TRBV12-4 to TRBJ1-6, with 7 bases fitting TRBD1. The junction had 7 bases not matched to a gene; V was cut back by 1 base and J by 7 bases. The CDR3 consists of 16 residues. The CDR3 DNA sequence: TGTGCCAGCAGTTTAGACGTAGGGGGCGCGAATTCACCCCTCCACTTT. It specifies CASSLDVGGANSPLHF.

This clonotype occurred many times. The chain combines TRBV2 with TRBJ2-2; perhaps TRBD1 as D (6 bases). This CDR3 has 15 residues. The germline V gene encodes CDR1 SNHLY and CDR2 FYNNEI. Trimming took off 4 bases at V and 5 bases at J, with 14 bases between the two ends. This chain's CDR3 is CASSVAGTRTGELFF. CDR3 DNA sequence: TGTGCCAGCAGTGTAGCCGGGACACGGACCGGGGAGCTGTTTTTT.

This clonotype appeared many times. The CDR3 nucleotides read TGTGCCAGCAGTACTCGGACAGGGGGTTTCACTGAAGCTTTCTTT. Translating gives CASSTRTGGFTEAFF. The V call is TRBV6-1, the J call TRBJ1-1, with 10 nucleotides matching TRBD1. The length of the CDR3 is 15 residues. Germline CDR1 reads MNHNS; CDR2 reads SASEGT. J lost 4 bases, V lost 5 bases, and 7 bases had no gene match.

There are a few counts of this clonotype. CDR3: CASSGLETYEQYF. CDR3 coding DNA: TGTGCCAGCAGTGGACTAGAAACCTACGAGCAGTACTTC. This sequence joins TRBV28 and TRBJ2-7, with TRBD2 matching over 7 bases. Per germline, CDR1 MDHEN and CDR2 SYDVKM. The junction had 3 bases not matched to a gene; V was cut back by 5 bases and J by 2 bases. CDR3 size: 13 residues.

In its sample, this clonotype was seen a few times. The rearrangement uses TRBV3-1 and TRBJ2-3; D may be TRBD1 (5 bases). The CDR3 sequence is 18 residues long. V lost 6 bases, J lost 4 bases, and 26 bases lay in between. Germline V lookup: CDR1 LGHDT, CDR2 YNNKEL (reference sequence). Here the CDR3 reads CASSPTLVVVDSPDTQYF. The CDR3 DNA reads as TGTGCCAGCAGTCCCACTCTAGTTGTGGTCGACAGTCCAGATACGCAGTATTTT.

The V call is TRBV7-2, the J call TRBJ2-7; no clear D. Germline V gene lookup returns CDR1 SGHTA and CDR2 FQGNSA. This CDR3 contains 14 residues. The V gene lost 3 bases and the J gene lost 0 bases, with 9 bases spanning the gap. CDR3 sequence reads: CASSFAGPSYEQYF. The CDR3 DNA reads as TGTGCCAGCAGCTTTGCCGGGCCCTCCTACGAGCAGTACTTC.

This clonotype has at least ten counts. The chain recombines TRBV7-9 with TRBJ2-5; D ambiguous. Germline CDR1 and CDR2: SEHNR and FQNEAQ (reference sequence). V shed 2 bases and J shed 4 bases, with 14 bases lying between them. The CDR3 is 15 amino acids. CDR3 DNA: TGTGCCAGCAGCTTAATTCGGGTATGGGCAGAGACCCAGTACTTC. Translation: CASSLIRVWAETQYF.

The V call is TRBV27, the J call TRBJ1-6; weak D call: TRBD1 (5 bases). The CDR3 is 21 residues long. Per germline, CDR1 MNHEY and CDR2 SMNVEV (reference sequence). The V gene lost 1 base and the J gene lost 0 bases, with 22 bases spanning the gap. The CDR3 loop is CASSLLSFQGRSSSYNSPLHF. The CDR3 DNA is TGTGCCAGCAGTTTATTAAGCTTTCAGGGCCGCTCAAGCTCCTATAATTCACCCCTCCACTTT.

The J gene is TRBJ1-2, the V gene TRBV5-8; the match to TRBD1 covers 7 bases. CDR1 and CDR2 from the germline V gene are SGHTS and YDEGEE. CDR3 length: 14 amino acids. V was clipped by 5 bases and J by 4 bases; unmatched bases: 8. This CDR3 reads CASRSGTAIYGYTF. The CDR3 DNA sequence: TGTGCCAGCAGATCCGGGACAGCCATCTATGGCTACACCTTC.

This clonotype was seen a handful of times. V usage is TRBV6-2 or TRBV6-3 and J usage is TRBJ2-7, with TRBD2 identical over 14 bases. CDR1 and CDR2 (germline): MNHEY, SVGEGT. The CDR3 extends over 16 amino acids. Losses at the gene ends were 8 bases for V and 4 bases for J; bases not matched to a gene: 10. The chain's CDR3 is CASRSTRTSGRYEQYF. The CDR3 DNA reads TGTGCCAGCCGATCAACAAGGACTAGCGGGAGGTACGAGCAGTACTTC.

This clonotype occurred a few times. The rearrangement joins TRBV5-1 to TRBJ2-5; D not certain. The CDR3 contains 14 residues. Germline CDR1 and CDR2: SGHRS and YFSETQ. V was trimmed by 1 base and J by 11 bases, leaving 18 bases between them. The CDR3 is CASSLLVGTVGQYF. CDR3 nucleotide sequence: TGCGCCAGCAGCTTGTTAGTCGGAACTGTGGGACAGTACTTC.

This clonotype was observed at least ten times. CDR3 coding DNA: TGTGCCAGAAGGACAGACCTTAACTATGGCTACACCTTC. This gives the protein CARRTDLNYGYTF. The chain combines TRBV30 with TRBJ1-2, with TRBD1 as a possible D gene (6 bases). There are 13 residues in the CDR3. Trimming removed 8 bases from V and 1 base from J, with 14 bases in between. Germline V CDR1 and CDR2: GTSNPN, SVGIG (reference sequence).

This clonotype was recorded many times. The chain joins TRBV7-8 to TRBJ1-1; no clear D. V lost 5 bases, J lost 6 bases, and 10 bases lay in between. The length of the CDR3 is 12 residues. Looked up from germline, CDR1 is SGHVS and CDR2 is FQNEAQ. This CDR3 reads CASSLTDAEAFF. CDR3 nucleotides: TGTGCCAGCAGCCTTACGGACGCTGAAGCTTTCTTT.

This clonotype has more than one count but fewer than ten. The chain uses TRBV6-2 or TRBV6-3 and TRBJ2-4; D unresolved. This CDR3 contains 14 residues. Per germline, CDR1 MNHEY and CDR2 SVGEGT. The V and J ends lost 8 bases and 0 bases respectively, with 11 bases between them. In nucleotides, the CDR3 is TGTGCCAGCCTTAGTAGCTTAGCCAAAAACATTCAGTACTTC. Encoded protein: CASLSSLAKNIQYF.

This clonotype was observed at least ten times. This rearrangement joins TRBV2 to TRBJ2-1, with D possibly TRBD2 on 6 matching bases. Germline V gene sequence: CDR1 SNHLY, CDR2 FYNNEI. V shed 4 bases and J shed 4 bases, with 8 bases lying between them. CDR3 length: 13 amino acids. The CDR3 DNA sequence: TGTGCCAGCAGTGTAGGGACTTACAATGAGCAGTTCTTC. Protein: CASSVGTYNEQFF.

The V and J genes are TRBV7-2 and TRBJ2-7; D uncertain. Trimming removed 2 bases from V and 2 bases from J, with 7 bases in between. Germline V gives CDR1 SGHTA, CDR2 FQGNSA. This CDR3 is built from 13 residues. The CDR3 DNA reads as TGTGCCAGCAGCTTAAAACAAACCTACGAGCAGTACTTC. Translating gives CASSLKQTYEQYF.

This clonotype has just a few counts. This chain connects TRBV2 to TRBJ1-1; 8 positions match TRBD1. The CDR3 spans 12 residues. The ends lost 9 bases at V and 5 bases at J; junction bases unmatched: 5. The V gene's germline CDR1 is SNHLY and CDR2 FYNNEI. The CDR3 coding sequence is TGTGCCAGACAGGGGGAAGGGACTGAAGCTTTCTTT. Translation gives CARQGEGTEAFF.